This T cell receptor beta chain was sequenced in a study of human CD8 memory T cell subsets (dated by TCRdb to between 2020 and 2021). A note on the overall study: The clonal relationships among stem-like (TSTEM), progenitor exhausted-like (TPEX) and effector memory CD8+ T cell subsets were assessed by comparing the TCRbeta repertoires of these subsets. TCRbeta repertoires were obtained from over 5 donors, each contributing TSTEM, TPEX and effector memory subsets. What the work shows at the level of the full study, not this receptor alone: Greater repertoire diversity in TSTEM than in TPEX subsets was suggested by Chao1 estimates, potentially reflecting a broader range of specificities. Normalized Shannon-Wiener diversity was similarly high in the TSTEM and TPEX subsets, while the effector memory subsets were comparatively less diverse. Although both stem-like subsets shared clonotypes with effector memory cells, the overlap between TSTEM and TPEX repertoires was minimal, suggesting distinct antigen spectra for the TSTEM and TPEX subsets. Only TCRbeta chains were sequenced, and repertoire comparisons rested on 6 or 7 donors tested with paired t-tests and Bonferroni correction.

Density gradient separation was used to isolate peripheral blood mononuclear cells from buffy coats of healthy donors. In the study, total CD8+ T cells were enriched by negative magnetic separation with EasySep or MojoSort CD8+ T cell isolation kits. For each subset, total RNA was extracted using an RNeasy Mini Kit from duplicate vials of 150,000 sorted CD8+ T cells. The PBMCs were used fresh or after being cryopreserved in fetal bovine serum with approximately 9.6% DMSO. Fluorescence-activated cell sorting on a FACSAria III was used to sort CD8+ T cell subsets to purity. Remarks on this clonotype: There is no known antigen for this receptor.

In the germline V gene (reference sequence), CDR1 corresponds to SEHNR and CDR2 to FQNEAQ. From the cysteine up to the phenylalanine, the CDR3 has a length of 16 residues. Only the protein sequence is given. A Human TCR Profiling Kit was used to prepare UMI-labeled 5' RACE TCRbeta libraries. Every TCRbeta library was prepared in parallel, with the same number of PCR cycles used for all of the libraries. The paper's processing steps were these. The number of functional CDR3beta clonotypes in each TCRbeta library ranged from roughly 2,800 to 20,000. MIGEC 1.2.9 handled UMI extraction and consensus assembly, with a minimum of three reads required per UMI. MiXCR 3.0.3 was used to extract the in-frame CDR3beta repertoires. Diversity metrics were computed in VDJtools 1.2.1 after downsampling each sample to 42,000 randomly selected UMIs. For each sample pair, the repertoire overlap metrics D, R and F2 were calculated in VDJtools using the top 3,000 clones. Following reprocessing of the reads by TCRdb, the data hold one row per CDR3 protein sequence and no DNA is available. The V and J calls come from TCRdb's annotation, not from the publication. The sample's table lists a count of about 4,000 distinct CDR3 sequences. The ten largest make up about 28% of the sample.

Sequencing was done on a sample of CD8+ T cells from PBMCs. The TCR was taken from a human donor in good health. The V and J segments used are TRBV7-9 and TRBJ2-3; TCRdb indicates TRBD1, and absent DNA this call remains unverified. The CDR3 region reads CASSLVYGGATDTQYF.